The 18 T cell receptor beta chains reported below all come from one sample, sequenced in a study of T cell repertoires in cytomegalovirus infection. In TCRdb, the reads were re-called with MiXCR into one record per CDR3 protein. The sample consists of roughly 69,000 distinct CDR3 sequences, under 30% of them appearing once. For these TCRs, the target antigens are not known. Sequences were derived from CD8+ T cells from cultured PBMCs, sampled from culture after CMV antigen stimulation. These receptors came from a human donor in good health (CMV status not recorded). Some clones in this sample may be carry-over from other donors' samples.

This clonotype was counted ten times or more. V gene TRBV7-9 combines with J gene TRBJ1-5; 7 nucleotides line up with TRBD1. The germline gives CDR1 SEHNR, CDR2 FQNEAQ (reference sequence). The CDR3 extends over 15 amino acids. V dropped 5 bases and J dropped 0; count of bases not matched to a gene: 4. The CDR3 sequence: CASSAGTVSNQPQHF. CDR3 coding DNA: TGTGCCAGCAGCGCTGGGACAGTTAGCAATCAGCCCCAGCATTTT. The full variable domain, completed using reference TRBV7-9 and TRBJ1-5, is DTGVSQNPRHKITKRGQNVTFRCDPISEHNRLYWYRQTLGQGPEFLTYFQNEAQLEKSRLLSDRFSAERPKGSFSTLEIQRTEQGDSAMYLCASSAGTVSNQPQHFGDGTRLSIL.

This sequence joins TRBV9 and TRBJ2-1; TRBD2 is a possible D gene (5 bases). The CDR3 totals 15 residues. CDR1 is SGDLS, CDR2 YYNGEE, per germline. V was shortened by 0 bases and J by 4 bases, with 11 bases between the two germline ends. The CDR3 is CASSVEGSVYNEQFF. The CDR3 region has the DNA TGTGCCAGCAGCGTAGAGGGTAGCGTTTACAATGAGCAGTTCTTC.

This clonotype has at least ten counts. The rearrangement links TRBV23-1 to TRBJ2-1; 10 bases agree with TRBD1. TRBV23-1 is an ORF, with its function uncertain. Trimming at V came to 0 bases and at J to 0 bases, leaving 11 bases not matched to a gene. CDR3 length: 20 amino acids. CDR3 DNA: TGCGCCAGCAGTCAATCGGGGGCGTGGGACAGGGGTAGCTCCTACAATGAGCAGTTCTTC. It specifies CASSQSGAWDRGSSYNEQFF.

This clonotype showed up just a few times. The V call is TRBV12-3 or TRBV12-4, the J call TRBJ1-1; D is uncertain. The CDR3 runs 13 residues. V lost 2 bases and J lost 1, with 5 bases in between. The CDR3 protein is CASSLLQNTEAFF. The CDR3 DNA follows: TGTGCCAGCAGTTTATTACAGAACACTGAAGCTTTCTTT.

This clonotype showed up just a few times. The chain couples TRBV7-9 to TRBJ1-4, with D possibly TRBD1 on 6 matching bases. Germline V CDR1 and CDR2: SEHNR, FQNEAQ (reference sequence). Trimming removed 4 bases at V and 5 bases at J, with 14 bases between. This CDR3 has 15 amino acids. The CDR3 sequence: CASSSTGRLNEKLFF. CDR3 nucleotide sequence: TGTGCCAGCAGCTCGACAGGCAGGCTAAATGAAAAACTGTTTTTT.

The V and J genes are TRBV30 and TRBJ2-3; no reliable D call. Per germline, CDR1 GTSNPN and CDR2 SVGIG (reference sequence). The V end was cut by 5 bases, the J end by 0 bases, with 9 bases between. This CDR3 region has 13 residues. The CDR3, as DNA: TGTGCCTGGTCATTGGCCAGCACAGATACGCAGTATTTT. Translating it yields CAWSLASTDTQYF.

This sequence joins TRBV27 and TRBJ2-5; D is unclear. Germline CDR1 and CDR2: MNHEY and SMNVEV (reference sequence). This CDR3 is built from 13 residues. V shed 8 bases and J shed 4 bases, with 14 bases lying between them. The CDR3 is CASSLGLRETQYF. DNA for the CDR3: TGTGCCAGCTCCTTAGGTTTACGAGAGACCCAGTACTTC.

The chain recombines TRBV13 with TRBJ1-1; the D gene is possibly TRBD1 (6 bases). The CDR3 sequence is 13 residues long. Per germline, CDR1 PRHDT and CDR2 FYEKMQ (reference sequence). V was pared by 1 base and J by 8 bases, with 11 bases between. CDR3 in amino acids: CASSLVGGAEAFF. The CDR3 nucleotides read TGTGCCAGCAGCTTAGTTGGGGGCGCCGAAGCTTTCTTT.

This clonotype is a singleton in its sample. This sequence joins TRBV19 and TRBJ1-5, with D unclear. The CDR3 sequence is 15 residues long. The germline V and J ends were trimmed by 2 bases and 9 bases, with 17 bases remaining between them. Germline CDR1 and CDR2: LNHDA and SQIVND (reference sequence). CDR3 loop: CASSIIPTSSRPQHF. The CDR3 nucleotides read TGTGCCAGTAGTATAATCCCCACTAGTTCGAGGCCCCAGCATTTT.

This clonotype was counted between two and nine times. The chain has TRBV7-6 and TRBJ1-4, with D hard to call. Per the germline V gene, CDR1 is SGHVS and CDR2 is FNYEAQ. The V and J ends lost 5 bases and 0 bases respectively, with 13 bases between them. The CDR3 runs to 16 residues. This CDR3 reads CASSRLLRATNEKLFF. DNA of the CDR3: TGTGCCAGCAGCCGTCTACTCCGAGCAACTAATGAAAAACTGTTTTTT. Complete variable domain (other parts from reference TRBV7-6 and TRBJ1-4): GAGVSQSPRYKVTKRGQDVALRCDPISGHVSLYWYRQALGQGPEFLTYFNYEAQQDKSGLPNDRFSAERPEGSISTLTIQRTEQRDSAMYRCASSRLLRATNEKLFFGSGTQLSVL.

This sequence joins TRBV7-6 and TRBJ2-1, with D uncertain. Germline-derived CDR1 and CDR2 are SGHVS and FNYEAQ. This CDR3 region has 15 residues. V lost 3 bases and J lost 2, with 11 bases in between. CDR3 in amino acids: CASSFRGDTYNEQFF. The DNA of the CDR3 is TGTGCCAGCAGCTTTAGAGGAGACACCTACAATGAGCAGTTCTTC. The full variable domain, in which reference TRBV7-6 and TRBJ2-1 provide the parts outside the CDR3, is GAGVSQSPRYKVTKRGQDVALRCDPISGHVSLYWYRQALGQGPEFLTYFNYEAQQDKSGLPNDRFSAERPEGSISTLTIQRTEQRDSAMYRCASSFRGDTYNEQFFGPGTRLTVL.

This clonotype was recorded many times. The chain uses TRBV6-1 and TRBJ1-2, with D tentatively TRBD1 (6 bases). The CDR3 contains 14 residues. V was shortened by 5 bases and J by 5 bases, with 15 bases between the two germline ends. The germline CDR1 and CDR2 sequences are MNHNS and SASEGT. The CDR3 nucleotides are TGTGCCAGCAGTTTCGGACAGCAGATTTATGGCTACACCTTC. Amino acids: CASSFGQQIYGYTF.

This rearrangement joins TRBV7-9 to TRBJ2-1; D may be TRBD2 (6 bases). CDR1 and CDR2 from the germline V gene are SEHNR and FQNEAQ (reference sequence). The CDR3 runs 13 residues. The germline V and J ends were trimmed by 1 base and 7 bases, with 8 bases remaining between them. The CDR3 bases are TGTGCCAGCAGCTTAGGGGCGGGAAATGAGCAGTTCTTC. Amino acid sequence: CASSLGAGNEQFF.

This chain connects TRBV28 to TRBJ1-1; TRBD1 matches 7 bases. The J segment lost 2 bases and the V segment lost 5 bases, leaving 11 bases of the junction unmatched. The CDR3 sequence is 16 residues long. Germline CDR1 is MDHEN and CDR2 is SYDVKM. Here the CDR3 reads CASSPDLTGINTEAFF. CDR3 in DNA: TGTGCCAGCAGTCCCGACCTGACAGGGATCAACACTGAAGCTTTCTTT.

The V call is TRBV19, the J call TRBJ2-7; 7 nucleotides match TRBD1. Germline-derived CDR1 and CDR2 are LNHDA and SQIVND (reference sequence). V was clipped by 6 bases and J by 5 bases; unmatched bases: 13. The CDR3 is 15 residues long. The CDR3, as DNA: TGTGCCAGTAGAGCTAACAGGGGCTCAATCCACGAGCAGTACTTC. Translated, it gives CASRANRGSIHEQYF.

In DNA, the CDR3 is TGTGCCAGCAGCTTGTCGTGGCTGACTGAAGCTTTCTTT. Its translation is CASSLSWLTEAFF. This rearrangement joins TRBV7-2 to TRBJ1-1; unclear D gene. The CDR3 totals 13 residues. Per germline, CDR1 SGHTA and CDR2 FQGNSA. Trimming cost V 3 bases and J 5 bases, with 10 bases left between them.

In this sample, this clonotype turned up many times. The rearrangement uses TRBV28 and TRBJ2-3, with a tentative D call TRBD2 (6 bases). Trimming cost V 5 bases and J 4 bases, with 16 bases left between them. The CDR3 loop spans 15 amino acids. Germline CDR1 and CDR2: MDHEN and SYDVKM. The CDR3 bases are TGTGCCAGCAGTATCCTCGCGGGGTTCCCAGATACGCAGTATTTT. Its translation is CASSILAGFPDTQYF. The variable domain in full, with the rest retrieved from reference TRBV28 and TRBJ2-3, is DVKVTQSSRYLVKRTGEKVFLECVQDMDHENMFWYRQDPGLGLRLIYFSYDVKMKEKGDIPEGYSVSREKKERFSLILESASTNQTSMYLCASSILAGFPDTQYFGPGTRLTVL.

In this sample, this clonotype turned up many times. The chain recombines TRBV7-2 with TRBJ2-7, with D tentatively TRBD1 or TRBD2 (6 bases each). There are 16 residues in the CDR3. The germline gives CDR1 SGHTA, CDR2 FQGNSA. Deletions cut 2 bases from V and 4 bases from J, with 18 bases between. This chain's CDR3 is CASSLSSYGGRYEQYF. The DNA of the CDR3 is TGTGCCAGCAGCTTAAGCTCTTACGGGGGCCGATACGAGCAGTACTTC.